Each of the 18 T cell receptor beta chains below was sequenced from the same sample in a study of cytomegalovirus exposure and HLA in healthy donors. PCR used 60 Vbeta primers and 13 Jbeta primers. Sequencing was performed with immunoSEQ multiplex PCR; in TCRdb, only in-frame clones are kept and a portion is missing. The sample has approximately 93,000 clones, about 80% seen once. Sequenced sample: PBMCs. Receptors originate from a male donor in good health and CMV-seropositive.

The rearrangement uses TRBV7-2 and TRBJ1-1; D gene uncertain. The germline V gene encodes CDR1 SGHTA and CDR2 FQGNSA. CDR3 length equals 15 residues. V lost 0 bases and J lost 4, with 12 bases in between. This chain's CDR3 is CASSLAGSLGTEAFF. The CDR3 bases are TGTGCCAGCAGCTTAGCAGGGAGTTTGGGCACTGAAGCTTTCTTT.

The J gene is TRBJ1-3, the V gene TRBV6-5, with 8 bases lining up with TRBD1. The CDR3 is 13 residues long. Germline CDR1 is MNHEY and CDR2 is SVGAGI. Losses at the gene ends were 8 bases for V and 2 bases for J; bases not matched to a gene: 2. This chain's CDR3 is CASLQGAGNTIYF. The CDR3 DNA sequence: TGTGCCAGCCTACAGGGGGCTGGAAACACCATATATTTT.

A single count supports this clone. The CDR3 DNA sequence: TGTGCCAGCAGCTTAGTTACAGGAAAGCTCCCCATTTCACCCCTCCACTTT. Its translation is CASSLVTGKLPISPLHF. This rearrangement joins TRBV7-9 to TRBJ1-6; perhaps TRBD1 as D (5 bases). Germline CDR1 reads SEHNR; CDR2 reads FQNEAQ (reference sequence). The CDR3 totals 17 residues. V lost 1 base and J lost 9, with 19 bases in between.

The V gene is TRBV13, the J gene TRBJ1-1; D is unclear. Per germline, CDR1 PRHDT and CDR2 FYEKMQ (reference sequence). The V gene lost 5 bases and the J gene lost 4 bases, with 8 bases spanning the gap. CDR3 length: 12 residues. CDR3 sequence reads: CASSLDSTEAFF. The CDR3 bases are TGTGCCAGCAGCCTCGATAGCACTGAAGCTTTCTTT. Complete variable domain (other parts from reference TRBV13 and TRBJ1-1): AAGVIQSPRHLIKEKRETATLKCYPIPRHDTVYWYQQGPGQDPQFLISFYEKMQSDKGSIPDRFSAQQFSDYHSELNMSSLELGDSALYFCASSLDSTEAFFGQGTRLTVV.

This clone has more than one count but fewer than ten. The chain recombines TRBV7-9 with TRBJ1-1; weak D call: TRBD1 (5 bases). There are 13 residues in the CDR3. Germline V CDR1 and CDR2: SEHNR, FQNEAQ (reference sequence). Trimming cost V 7 bases and J 5 bases, with 14 bases left between them. The CDR3 protein is CASTAGLITEAFF. In DNA form, the CDR3 reads TGTGCCAGCACCGCAGGGTTGATAACTGAAGCTTTCTTT.

The CDR3 spells CASSEEGRQPQHF. The CDR3 coding sequence is TGTGCCAGCAGTGAGGAGGGTCGTCAGCCCCAGCATTTT. The chain combines TRBV2 with TRBJ1-5; the D is unclear. The germline V gene has CDR1 SNHLY and CDR2 FYNNEI. This CDR3 has 13 residues. V lost 3 bases and J lost 6, with 9 bases in between.

The chain combines TRBV6-5 with TRBJ1-1; 9 bases line up with TRBD1. Germline assignment: CDR1 MNHEY and CDR2 SVGAGI. This CDR3 region has 13 residues. J gave up 4 bases and V 6 bases, and 3 bases lay outside the gene matches. The CDR3 DNA reads TGTGCCAGCAGGGAGACAGGGGGCACTGAAGCTTTCTTT. Translation gives CASRETGGTEAFF.

The chain links TRBV28 to TRBJ1-2; TRBD1 might be the D (6 bases). Trimming left V 3 bases short and J 4 bases short, with 15 bases between. CDR1 is MDHEN, CDR2 SYDVKM, per germline. The CDR3 covers 15 residues. CDR3 loop: CASSFHLDRIYGYTF. In DNA, the CDR3 is TGTGCCAGCAGTTTCCATCTCGACAGGATCTATGGCTACACCTTC.

The V and J genes are TRBV7-2 and TRBJ2-1; TRBD1 matches 7 bases. CDR3 length: 14 residues. The V segment lost 1 base and the J segment 7 bases; nucleotides outside the gene matches: 4. The germline CDR1 and CDR2 sequences are SGHTA and FQGNSA. The CDR3 reads CASSLGDRTNEQFF. The CDR3 coding sequence is TGTGCCAGCAGCTTAGGGGACAGAACGAATGAGCAGTTCTTC.

V is TRBV7-9 and J is TRBJ2-7; 11 bases agree with TRBD2. The germline CDR1 and CDR2 sequences are SEHNR and FQNEAQ (reference sequence). CDR3 length: 17 residues. Losses at the gene ends were 5 bases for V and 0 bases for J; bases not matched to a gene: 9. The CDR3 DNA is TGTGCCAGCAGCCCCAGGACTAGCGGGTTAAGCTCCTACGAGCAGTACTTC. Translation: CASSPRTSGLSSYEQYF.

The chain carries TRBV5-6 and TRBJ1-2; 8 bases fit TRBD1. The V and J ends lost 0 bases and 5 bases, in that order; junction bases with no gene match: 0. Germline CDR1 is SGHDT and CDR2 is YYEEEE. The CDR3 runs to 13 residues. CDR3 sequence reads: CASSLDRGYGYTF. CDR3 nucleotides: TGTGCCAGCAGCTTGGACAGGGGGTATGGCTACACCTTC.

This clone appeared a few times. The CDR3: CASSQGGGKTYEQYF. Here the CDR3 DNA reads TGCGCCAGCAGCCAAGGTGGGGGGAAAACCTACGAGCAGTACTTC. The rearrangement uses TRBV4-1 and TRBJ2-7; D is possibly TRBD2 (6 bases). This CDR3 is 15 amino acids long. Deletions cut 1 base from V and 2 bases from J, with 12 bases between. CDR1 and CDR2 from the germline V gene are MGHRA and YSYEKL.

The chain is built from TRBV11-3 and TRBJ1-2; D call uncertain. With 5 bases removed from V and 14 bases from J, the gap between germline ends came to 18 bases. The CDR3 has 12 residues. Germline-derived CDR1 and CDR2 are SGHNT and YENEEA. CDR3 sequence reads: CASSGRAAAPTF. The DNA for the CDR3 is TGTGCCAGCAGCGGGAGAGCAGCCGCTCCAACCTTC.

The V call is TRBV5-1, the J call TRBJ2-1, with TRBD2 matching over 8 bases. This CDR3 region has 16 residues. Germline V gene sequence: CDR1 SGHRS, CDR2 YFSETQ. V shed 3 bases and J 1 base; nucleotides not matched to a gene: 6. The CDR3 DNA follows: TGCGCCAGCAGCTCGGGAGGGAGCGGATCCTACAATGAGCAGTTCTTC. This codes for CASSSGGSGSYNEQFF.

The V and J genes are TRBV5-1 and TRBJ1-6; no reliable D call. Trimming shortened V by 3 bases and J by 5 bases, and 15 bases separated the two germline ends. CDR3 length equals 16 residues. Germline V gene sequence: CDR1 SGHRS, CDR2 YFSETQ. The CDR3 DNA reads TGCGCCAGCAGCTCTGGCGGCTCATGGGATAATTCACCCCTCCACTTT. The encoded protein is CASSSGGSWDNSPLHF.

This clone was recorded once. The J gene is TRBJ2-1, the V gene TRBV18; TRBD1 matches at 10 bases. V lost 3 bases to trimming and J lost 2 bases; unmatched junction nucleotides: 4. Germline CDR1 and CDR2: KGHSH and LQKENI. The CDR3 is 16 residues long. CDR3 protein: CASSPPGTGAYNEQFF. The DNA for the CDR3 is TGTGCCAGCTCACCTCCCGGGACAGGGGCCTACAATGAGCAGTTCTTC.

This clone has just one count. At one of its ends the junction is not consistent with the germline gene, which may arise from a read error. The chain links TRBV6-4 to TRBJ2-7, with 11 bases that match TRBD2. Germline V gene data show CDR1 as MRHNA and CDR2 as SNTAGT. The CDR3 consists of 12 residues. The DNA of the CDR3 is TGTGCCAGCAGTTATCCTAGCGGGGGGTGTATCTTC. It specifies CASSYPSGGCIF.

This chain joins TRBV6-1 and TRBJ2-7; TRBD2 matches at 7 bases. Germline CDR1 is MNHNS and CDR2 is SASEGT. The CDR3 runs to 16 residues. Trimming at V came to 4 bases and at J to 2 bases, leaving 11 bases not matched to a gene. CDR3 loop: CASSVYSGGATYEQYF. The CDR3 DNA sequence: TGTGCCAGCAGTGTTTACTCGGGGGGTGCAACCTACGAGCAGTACTTC.